Following are 9 T cell receptor beta chains from one sample sequenced in a study of T cell responses to AZD1222 COVID-19 vaccine. The method was immunoSEQ multiplex PCR; TCRdb's version includes in-frame clones alone and lacks a portion of them. The table records approximately 99,000 clones, approximately 89% of them present only once. Sample: peripheral blood, taken on day 0 of MenACWY control vaccination. These receptors were obtained from an adult in good health.

The chain combines TRBV15 with TRBJ2-7; 7 bases are a match to TRBD2. Germline lookup yields CDR1 LNHNV and CDR2 YYDKDF (reference sequence). The CDR3 extends over 15 amino acids. After removal of 3 bases from V and 0 bases from J, the junction contained 5 bases not matched to a gene. CDR3 residues: CATSRGGINSYEQYF. The DNA for the CDR3 is TGTGCCACCAGCAGGGGGGGGATAAACTCCTACGAGCAGTACTTC.

V usage is TRBV9 and J usage is TRBJ1-5, with TRBD1 as a possible D gene (6 bases). This CDR3 has 15 residues. Trimming cost V 3 bases and J 1 base, with 11 bases left between them. Germline loops: CDR1 SGDLS, CDR2 YYNGEE. The CDR3 DNA sequence: TGTGCCAGCAGCGCTACAGGGATGAGCAATCAGCCCCAGCATTTT. Translating it yields CASSATGMSNQPQHF. Drawing the rest from reference TRBV9 and TRBJ1-5, the complete variable domain is DSGVTQTPKHLITATGQRVTLRCSPRSGDLSVYWYQQSLDQGLQFLIQYYNGEERAKGNILERFSAQQFPDLHSELNLSSLELGDSALYFCASSATGMSNQPQHFGDGTRLSIL.

This clone came up once. CDR3 amino acids: CASSHDRGIGYGYTF. CDR3 nucleotides: TGCGCCAGCAGCCACGACAGGGGGATTGGGTATGGCTACACCTTC. The rearrangement links TRBV5-1 to TRBJ1-2; 9 bases line up with TRBD1. The CDR3 has 15 residues. In germline, CDR1 is SGHRS, CDR2 YFSETQ. Germline trimming cut 4 bases from V and 5 bases from J; bases unmatched to any gene: 9.

This clone was seen only a few times. This sequence joins TRBV6-2 or TRBV6-3 and TRBJ1-1; D is perhaps TRBD1 (5 bases). CDR3 length: 12 residues. Germline V gives CDR1 MNHEY, CDR2 SVGEGT. The V gene lost 5 bases and the J gene lost 10 bases, with 14 bases spanning the gap. The chain's CDR3 is CASSAPGFRAFF. The CDR3 nucleotides are TGTGCCAGCAGTGCTCCAGGGTTTCGAGCTTTCTTT.

The chain links TRBV5-1 to TRBJ1-1; 8 positions match TRBD1. The CDR3 consists of 16 residues. The J segment lost 0 bases and the V segment lost 4 bases, leaving 8 bases of the junction unmatched. Germline V CDR1 and CDR2: SGHRS, YFSETQ. The CDR3 here is CASSRGTGGVNTEAFF. The CDR3 DNA reads as TGCGCCAGCAGCAGAGGAACAGGGGGGGTGAACACTGAAGCTTTCTTT.

The V call is TRBV4-1, the J call TRBJ1-5; maybe TRBD1 (5 bases). The CDR3 has 15 amino acids. Germline V gene sequence: CDR1 MGHRA, CDR2 YSYEKL. Trimming left V 0 bases short and J 6 bases short, with 12 bases between. CDR3 region: CASSQDWDLSQPQHF. CDR3 sequence (DNA): TGCGCCAGCAGCCAAGATTGGGACCTGAGTCAGCCCCAGCATTTT.

The rearrangement links TRBV3-1 (or the pseudogene TRBV3-2) to TRBJ1-2; D uncertain. The CDR3 extends over 13 amino acids. Per germline, CDR1 LGHDT and CDR2 YNNKEL (reference sequence). V lost 2 bases and J lost 6, with 10 bases in between. Here the CDR3 reads CASSQLAGDGYTF. The CDR3 coding sequence is TGTGCCAGCAGCCAATTGGCAGGAGATGGCTACACCTTC.

There are a few counts of this clone. The chain employs TRBV7-2 and TRBJ2-7; 7 bases are a match to TRBD2. V shed 5 bases and J 6 bases; nucleotides not matched to a gene: 10. Per germline, CDR1 SGHTA and CDR2 FQGNSA. The CDR3 spans 14 residues. DNA of the CDR3: TGTGCCAGCAGCCCTAACCAGGGAGGGCTCGAGCAGTACTTC. Its translation: CASSPNQGGLEQYF.

This chain's CDR3 is CASSLQNTEAFF. The CDR3 DNA is TGTGCCAGCAGCTTACAGAACACTGAAGCTTTCTTT. This sequence joins TRBV13 and TRBJ1-1; D gene uncertain. CDR1 and CDR2 (germline): PRHDT, FYEKMQ (reference sequence). V shed 2 bases and J shed 1 base, with 2 bases lying between them. The CDR3 is 12 amino acids.